This T cell receptor beta chain came from a study of neurological immune-mediated disorders. TCRdb processed the 5' RACE reads anew with MiXCR; each CDR3 protein has one entry. In the table there are under 40,000 distinct CDR3 sequences, around 7.8% of which are singletons. By its share, this clonotype is medium-sized. The CDR3 is made up of 13 amino acids. Germline lookup yields CDR1 SGHTA and CDR2 FQGNSA. Trimming removed 0 bases from V and 4 bases from J, with 7 bases in between. The sequencing input was PBMCs. The chain is built from TRBV7-2 and TRBJ2-7; D call uncertain. The sequence was collected from a woman aged 35 to 49 in good health. In nucleotides, the CDR3 is TGTGCCAGCAGCTTAGCGAACGGGTACGAGCAGTACTTC. Its translation: CASSLANGYEQYF.